One sample yielded the 5 T cell receptor beta chains listed below, sequenced in a study of OX40 agonist ivuxolimab in advanced cancers. The library was built by means of the immunoSEQ multiplex PCR assay. TCRdb retrieved this table from immuneACCESS and kept in-frame rearrangements only. Not all clones are present; in checked studies, unresolved V genes account for under half, and no reason is known for the remainder. Counted in this sample were tens of thousands of clones; around 90% of them appeared once. Approximately 10% of the sample is held by the ten biggest clonotypes. Sequenced material: CD4+ or CD8+ T cells sorted from blood, taken in a trial of the OX40 agonist ivuxolimab. The receptors were gathered from an adult with an advanced solid tumor such as melanoma, head and neck, liver or kidney cancer.

In nucleotides, the CDR3 is TGCGCCAGCAGCCTTCGTCGGGTTCTCGGCAAAAAACTGTTTTTT. This translates into CASSLRRVLGKKLFF. The chain recombines TRBV4-3 with TRBJ1-4; D is unresolved. CDR1 and CDR2 (germline): LGHNA, YSLEER. With 4 bases removed from V and 9 bases from J, the gap between germline ends came to 18 bases. This CDR3 is 15 amino acids long.

By sample share, this clone is medium-sized. The chain recombines TRBV19 with TRBJ2-7; 13 nucleotides match TRBD2. The germline V gene has CDR1 LNHDA and CDR2 SQIVND (reference sequence). J lost 6 bases, V lost 10 bases, and 12 bases had no gene match. The CDR3 consists of 15 residues. In nucleotides, the CDR3 is TGTGCCACATCCCGGACTAGCGGGAGCTACGCCGAGCAGTACTTC. This encodes CATSRTSGSYAEQYF.

J is TRBJ1-1 and V is TRBV19, with D perhaps matching TRBD1 (5 bases). The CDR3 is 14 residues long. V shed 7 bases and J shed 1 base, with 13 bases lying between them. Germline-derived CDR1 and CDR2 are LNHDA and SQIVND (reference sequence). CDR3: CASIIWGTNTEAFF. The CDR3 nucleotides read TGTGCCAGTATTATCTGGGGCACGAACACTGAAGCTTTCTTT.

The CDR3 here is CASSQDSGNTQYF. The CDR3 coding sequence is TGCGCCAGCAGCCAAGATTCGGGTAATACGCAGTATTTT. The chain uses TRBV4-3 and TRBJ2-3; D is undetermined. There are 13 residues in the CDR3. The V gene's germline CDR1 is LGHNA and CDR2 YSLEER. V shed 0 bases and J shed 7 bases, with 8 bases lying between them.

The chain combines TRBV9 with TRBJ2-1; 8 bases line up with TRBD2. CDR3 size: 14 residues. Trimming removed 3 bases from V and 7 bases from J; junction bases left unmatched: 6. Looked up from germline, CDR1 is SGDLS and CDR2 is YYNGEE. CDR3 in DNA: TGTGCCAGCAGCGGGACTAGCTTGAGAAATGAGCAGTTCTTC. The encoded protein is CASSGTSLRNEQFF.